This T cell receptor beta chain was obtained from a study of T-cell reconstitution after alpha-beta-depleted transplantation in children. Unique molecular identifiers were incorporated into the prepared TCRbeta library. In TCRdb, the PCR reads were re-called with MiXCR into one record per CDR3 protein. The sample consists of roughly 500,000 distinct CDR3 sequences, roughly a tenth of them appearing once. Looked up from germline, CDR1 is LNHNV and CDR2 is YYDKDF (reference sequence). The CDR3 has 14 residues. Trimming pared 4 bases from V and 5 bases from J, leaving 15 bases between. In its sample, this clonotype was seen many times.

The chain uses TRBV15 and TRBJ2-7; no firm D call. The sequencing here drew on PBMCs, taken before TCRalphabeta/CD19-depleted stem cell transplant. This TCR was sampled from a child aged 2 to 15 with inherited bone marrow failure, due to receive a stem cell transplant. The CDR3: CATSNTVGLHEQYF. In DNA, the CDR3 is TGTGCCACCAGCAACACTGTAGGGCTCCACGAGCAGTACTTC.